The 19 T cell receptor beta chains given below trace back to one sample, sequenced in a study of CXCR3-negative and CXCR3-positive naive CD8 T cells. Study findings and constraints: Naive cells with CXCR3 showed TRB CDR3s that were more hydrophobic than those in CXCR3-negative naive cells.

Their target antigens are unknown. UMI-labeled 5' RACE yielded the TRB cDNA libraries. TCRdb reanalyzed the 5' RACE reads and collapses them to one entry per CDR3 protein, without DNA. The sample data list tens of thousands of distinct CDR3 sequences. The material sequenced was naive CXCR3+ CD8+ T cells from blood. Subset defined: CD45RO-CCR7+CD27+CD95- naive CD8+ T cells expressing CXCR3 (TNR3+). These receptors originate from a human donor in good health. Some clones in this sample may be carry-over from other donors' samples.

This chain connects TRBV7-2 to TRBJ2-1; TCRdb returns TRBD1, unconfirmable since there is no DNA. The CDR3 consists of 13 residues. The germline V gene has CDR1 SGHTA and CDR2 FQGNSA. The CDR3 region is CASSMGRGDEQFF.

V and J are TRBV28 and TRBJ2-7; TCRdb's D call of TRBD2 is untestable without DNA. The CDR3 length is 20 residues. Germline V CDR1 and CDR2: MDHEN, SYDVKM. The CDR3 sequence: CASSLYRGRSGGVPDYEQYF.

V and J are TRBV11-2 and TRBJ2-1; TCRdb returns TRBD2, unconfirmable since there is no DNA. The V gene's germline CDR1 is SGHAT and CDR2 FQNNGV. The CDR3 runs 15 residues. The chain's CDR3 is CASSPRVGLNNEQFF. The full variable domain, rest sourced from reference TRBV11-2 and TRBJ2-1, is EAGVAQSPRYKIIEKRQSVAFWCNPISGHATLYWYQQILGQGPKLLIQFQNNGVVDDSQLPKDRFSAERLKGVDSTLKIQPAKLEDSAVYLCASSPRVGLNNEQFFGPGTRLTVL.

This rearrangement joins TRBV20-1 to TRBJ1-1; TCRdb names TRBD1, which stays unverified in the absence of DNA. This CDR3 comprises 16 residues. Germline-derived CDR1 and CDR2 are DFQATT and SNEGSKA (reference sequence). CDR3 protein: CSAREVGGRGSTEAFF.

This chain joins TRBV29-1 and TRBJ2-3; TCRdb returns TRBD1, unconfirmable since there is no DNA. This CDR3 contains 14 residues. The V gene's germline CDR1 is SQVTM and CDR2 ANQGSEA. CDR3 loop: CSVEAGRSTDTQYF.

The J gene is TRBJ2-7, the V gene TRBV4-3; the D call from TCRdb, TRBD1, cannot be confirmed without DNA. The CDR3 length is 14 residues. CDR1 is LGHNA and CDR2 is YSLEER in the germline V gene. CDR3 loop: CASSPTGFPYEQYF.

The chain is built from TRBV28 and TRBJ2-7; TCRdb's assignment of TRBD1 cannot be checked, as there is no DNA. Germline V CDR1 and CDR2: MDHEN, SYDVKM. The length of the CDR3 is 14 residues. CDR3 sequence reads: CASSPTGQGYEQYF.

The chain joins TRBV7-2 to TRBJ2-3; the TCRdb call, TRBD2, lacks DNA for checking. The CDR3 covers 15 residues. In germline, CDR1 is SGHTA, CDR2 FQGNSA. The chain's CDR3 is CASSPTSGSPDTQYF.

The chain carries TRBV28 and TRBJ2-7; the TCRdb D gene call, TRBD1, has no DNA to confirm it. Germline CDR1 MDHEN, CDR2 SYDVKM. This CDR3 is 15 amino acids long. The CDR3 region is CASSLELGQGYEQYF.

The CDR3 region is CASSQADRALRYEQFF. This chain links TRBV4-3 with TRBJ2-1; TCRdb reports TRBD1, a call that lacks DNA to check it against. Germline V gene sequence: CDR1 LGHNA, CDR2 YSLEER. This CDR3 is 16 amino acids long.

The rearrangement uses TRBV5-1 and TRBJ2-5; TCRdb's assignment of TRBD2 cannot be checked, as there is no DNA. The V gene's germline CDR1 is SGHRS and CDR2 YFSETQ. The CDR3 sequence is 14 residues long. The CDR3 sequence is CASFGEGYQETQYF.

This chain connects TRBV11-2 to TRBJ2-5. Per the germline V gene, CDR1 is SGHAT and CDR2 is FQNNGV. This CDR3 is 12 amino acids long. CDR3 sequence reads: CASIKDGETQYF.

The chain couples TRBV23-1 to TRBJ2-7; the D gene TCRdb calls, TRBD1, cannot be checked with no DNA. TRBV23-1 is an ORF, with its function uncertain. The CDR3 runs to 17 residues. The CDR3 sequence: CASSPPEEGQADYEQYF.

The V call is TRBV3-1, the J call TRBJ2-3. The CDR3 loop spans 13 amino acids. Germline CDR1 is LGHDT and CDR2 is YNNKEL (reference sequence). The CDR3 is CATRSENTDTQYF.

This chain uses TRBV12-3 or TRBV12-4 with TRBJ1-5; lacking DNA, the TRBD1 call made by TCRdb goes unchecked. The CDR3 length is 16 residues. This chain's CDR3 is CASSLVGADSNQPQHF.

V is TRBV29-1 and J is TRBJ2-5; TCRdb selects TRBD2, and the lack of DNA leaves this call unchecked. The V gene's germline CDR1 is SQVTM and CDR2 ANQGSEA. The CDR3 sequence is 13 residues long. The CDR3 sequence: CSVPGLEWETQYF.

The chain has TRBV6-5 and TRBJ2-1; TCRdb selects TRBD2, and the lack of DNA leaves this call unchecked. The CDR3 consists of 17 residues. Germline CDR1 reads MNHEY; CDR2 reads SVGAGI. CDR3 region: CASSYLAGAGGPNEQFF.

The chain joins TRBV14 to TRBJ2-1. There are 12 residues in the CDR3. The germline gives CDR1 SGHDN, CDR2 FVKESK. The CDR3 region is CASSQFRDEQFF.

This chain links TRBV29-1 with TRBJ2-1; TCRdb reports TRBD2, a call that lacks DNA to check it against. Germline CDR1 is SQVTM and CDR2 is ANQGSEA. The CDR3 consists of 18 residues. CDR3 sequence reads: CSVFGGLAGGRSYNEQFF.